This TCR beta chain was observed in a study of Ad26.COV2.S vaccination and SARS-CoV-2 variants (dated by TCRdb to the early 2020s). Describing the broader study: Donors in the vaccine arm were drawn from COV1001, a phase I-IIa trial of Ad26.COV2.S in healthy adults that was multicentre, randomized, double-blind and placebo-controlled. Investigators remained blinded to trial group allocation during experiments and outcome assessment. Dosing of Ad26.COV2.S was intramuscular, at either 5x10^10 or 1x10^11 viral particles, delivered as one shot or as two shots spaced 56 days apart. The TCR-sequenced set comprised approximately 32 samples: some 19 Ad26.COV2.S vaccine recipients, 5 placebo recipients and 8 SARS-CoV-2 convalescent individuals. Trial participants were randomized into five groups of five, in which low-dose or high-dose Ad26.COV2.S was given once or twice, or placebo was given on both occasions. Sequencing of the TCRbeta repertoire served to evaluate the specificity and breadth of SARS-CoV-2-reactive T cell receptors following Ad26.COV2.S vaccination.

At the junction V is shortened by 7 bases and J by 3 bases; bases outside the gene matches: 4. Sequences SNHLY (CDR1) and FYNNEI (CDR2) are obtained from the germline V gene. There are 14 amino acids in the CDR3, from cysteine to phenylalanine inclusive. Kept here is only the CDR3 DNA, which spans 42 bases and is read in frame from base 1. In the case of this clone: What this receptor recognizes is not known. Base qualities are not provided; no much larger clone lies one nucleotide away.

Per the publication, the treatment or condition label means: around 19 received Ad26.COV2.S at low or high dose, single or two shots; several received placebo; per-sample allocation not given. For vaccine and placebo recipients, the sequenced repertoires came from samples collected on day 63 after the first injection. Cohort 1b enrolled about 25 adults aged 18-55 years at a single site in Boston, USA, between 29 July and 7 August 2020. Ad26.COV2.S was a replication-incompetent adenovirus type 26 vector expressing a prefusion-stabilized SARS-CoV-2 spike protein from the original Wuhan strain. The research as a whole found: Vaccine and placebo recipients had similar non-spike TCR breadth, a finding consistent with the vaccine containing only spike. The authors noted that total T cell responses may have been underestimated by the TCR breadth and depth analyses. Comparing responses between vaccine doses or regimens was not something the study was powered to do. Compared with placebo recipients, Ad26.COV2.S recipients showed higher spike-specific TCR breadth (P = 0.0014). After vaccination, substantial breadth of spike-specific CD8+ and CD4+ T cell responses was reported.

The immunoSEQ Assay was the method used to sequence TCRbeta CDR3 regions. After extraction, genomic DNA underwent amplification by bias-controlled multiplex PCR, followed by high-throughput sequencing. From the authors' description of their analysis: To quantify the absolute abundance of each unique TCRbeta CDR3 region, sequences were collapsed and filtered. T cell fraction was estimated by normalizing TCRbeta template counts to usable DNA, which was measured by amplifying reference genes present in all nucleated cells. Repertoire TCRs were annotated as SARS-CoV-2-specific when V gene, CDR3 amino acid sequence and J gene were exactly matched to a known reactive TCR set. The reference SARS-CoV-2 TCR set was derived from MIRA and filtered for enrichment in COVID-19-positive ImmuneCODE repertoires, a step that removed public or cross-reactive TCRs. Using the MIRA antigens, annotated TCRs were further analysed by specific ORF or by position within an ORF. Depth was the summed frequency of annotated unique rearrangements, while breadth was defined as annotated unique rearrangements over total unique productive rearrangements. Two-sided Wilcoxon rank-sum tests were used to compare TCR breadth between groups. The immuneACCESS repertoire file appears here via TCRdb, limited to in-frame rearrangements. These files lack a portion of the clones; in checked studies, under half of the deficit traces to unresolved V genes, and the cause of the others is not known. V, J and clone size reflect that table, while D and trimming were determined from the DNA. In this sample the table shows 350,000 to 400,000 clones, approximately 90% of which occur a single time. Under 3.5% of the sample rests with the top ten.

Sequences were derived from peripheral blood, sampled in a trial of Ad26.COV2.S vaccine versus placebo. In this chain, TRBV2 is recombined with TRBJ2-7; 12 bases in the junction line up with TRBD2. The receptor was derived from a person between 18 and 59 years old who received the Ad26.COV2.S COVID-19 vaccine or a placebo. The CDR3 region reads CASTTSGGFYEQYF. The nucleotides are TGTGCCAGCACTACTAGCGGGGGGTTCTACGAGCAGTACTTC.